Following are 9 T cell receptor beta chains from one sample sequenced in a study of T cells in localized non-small cell lung cancer. The repertoire was sequenced with immunoSEQ multiplex PCR; TCRdb's copy has only in-frame clones and lacks some. The profile shows tens of thousands of clones, about nine tenths of them singletons. The material was peripheral blood, obtained before any cancer treatment. The origin of the receptors is an older female donor with stage I squamous cell lung carcinoma.

The chain combines TRBV30 with TRBJ1-1; D ambiguous. The CDR3 has 15 residues. The germline V gene encodes CDR1 GTSNPN and CDR2 SVGIG (reference sequence). The V gene lost 0 bases and the J gene lost 11 bases, with 22 bases spanning the gap. The CDR3 coding sequence is TGTGCCTGGAGTGTACCCTCCCCTGGGCAAGGTGGGGCTTTCTTT. It codes for CAWSVPSPGQGGAFF.

The gene calls are TRBV4-3 and TRBJ1-4, with 8 bases aligning to TRBD1. J gave up 0 bases and V 4 bases, and 1 base lay outside the gene matches. The CDR3 runs 15 residues. Germline V gene data show CDR1 as LGHNA and CDR2 as YSLEER. CDR3 nucleotides: TGCGCCAGCAGCCCGGACAGGGCAACTAATGAAAAACTGTTTTTT. This translates into CASSPDRATNEKLFF.

V and J are TRBV7-9 and TRBJ2-3, with D perhaps TRBD2 (6 bases). V lost 5 bases, J lost 0 bases, and 12 bases lay in between. From germline, CDR1 is SEHNR and CDR2 FQNEAQ (reference sequence). The CDR3 spans 15 residues. The CDR3 spells CASSQGGTSTDTQYF. The CDR3 DNA reads as TGTGCCAGCAGCCAAGGCGGGACTAGCACAGATACGCAGTATTTT.

This clone was recorded only once. V is TRBV13 and J is TRBJ2-6; TRBD1 matches 8 bases. CDR3 length: 18 residues. V lost 1 base to trimming and J lost 0 bases; unmatched junction nucleotides: 5. Germline V gene sequence: CDR1 PRHDT, CDR2 FYEKMQ (reference sequence). The CDR3 is CASSLDRQGISGANVLTF. In DNA, the CDR3 is TGTGCCAGCAGCTTAGATCGACAGGGGATCTCTGGGGCCAACGTCCTGACTTTC.

The chain is built from TRBV5-5 and TRBJ2-3; D unresolved. This CDR3 is 13 amino acids long. CDR1 SGHKS and CDR2 YYEKEE come from the germline V gene (reference sequence). With 4 bases removed from V and 5 bases from J, the gap between germline ends came to 11 bases. Here the CDR3 reads CASSPGPGDTQYF. The CDR3 DNA follows: TGTGCCAGCAGCCCCGGGCCTGGAGATACGCAGTATTTT.

The chain carries TRBV18 and TRBJ2-2; 9 nucleotides match TRBD1. The CDR3 is made up of 15 amino acids. Germline assignment: CDR1 KGHSH and CDR2 LQKENI. The V and J ends lost 6 bases and 6 bases, in that order; junction bases with no gene match: 8. CDR3 DNA: TGTGCCAGCTCCCCGAGGGGACAGGGCTCCGGGGAGCTGTTTTTT. This translates into CASSPRGQGSGELFF.

The chain has TRBV4-1 and TRBJ2-1; no definite D call. The V and J ends lost 1 base and 0 bases respectively, with 7 bases between them. Germline assignment: CDR1 MGHRA and CDR2 YSYEKL. This CDR3 is built from 15 residues. CDR3 in amino acids: CASSQALISYNEQFF. The DNA for the CDR3 is TGCGCCAGCAGCCAAGCCCTTATCTCCTACAATGAGCAGTTCTTC.

This clone was detected only a few times. The chain uses TRBV5-1 and TRBJ2-7, with a tentative D call TRBD1 (5 bases). With 0 bases removed from V and 5 bases from J, the gap between germline ends came to 12 bases. Germline V CDR1 and CDR2: SGHRS, YFSETQ. CDR3 length: 14 amino acids. The chain's CDR3 is CASSLGRERDEQYF. In nucleotides, the CDR3 is TGCGCCAGCAGCTTGGGCAGGGAACGAGACGAGCAGTACTTC.

The chain couples TRBV7-9 to TRBJ2-1; the D gene could be TRBD1 or TRBD2 (5 bases each). The germline gives CDR1 SEHNR, CDR2 FQNEAQ (reference sequence). The ends were cut back, 1 base at V and 7 bases at J, with 11 bases in the middle. The CDR3 totals 14 residues. The CDR3 loop reads CASSLGSGRNEQFF. The CDR3, as DNA: TGTGCCAGCAGCTTAGGTTCGGGGCGGAATGAGCAGTTCTTC.